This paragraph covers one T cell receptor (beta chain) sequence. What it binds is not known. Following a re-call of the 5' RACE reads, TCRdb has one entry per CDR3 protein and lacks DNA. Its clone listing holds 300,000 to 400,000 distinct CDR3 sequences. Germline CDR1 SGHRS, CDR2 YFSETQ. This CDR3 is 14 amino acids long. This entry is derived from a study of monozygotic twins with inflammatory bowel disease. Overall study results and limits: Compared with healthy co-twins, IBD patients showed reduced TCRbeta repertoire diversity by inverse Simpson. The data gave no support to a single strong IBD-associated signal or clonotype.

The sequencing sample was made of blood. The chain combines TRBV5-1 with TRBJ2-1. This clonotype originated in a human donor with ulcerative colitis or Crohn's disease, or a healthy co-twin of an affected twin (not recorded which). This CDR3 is CASSLARPYNEQFF.